What follows describes a single T cell receptor (beta chain). The antigen is undetermined. This sample stems from a study of brain T cells in children with intractable seizures. The method was immunoSEQ multiplex PCR; TCRdb's version includes in-frame clones alone and lacks a portion of them. The table records roughly 120,000 clones, 85% to 95% of them present only once. Findings and limits, study-wide: HCMV serostatus was not known, and viral specificity came from CDR3 similarity only.

This CDR3 region has 15 residues. Germline CDR1 MGHRA, CDR2 YSYEKL. The V gene lost 0 bases and the J gene lost 7 bases, with 13 bases spanning the gap. Sequencing was performed on peripheral blood, taken at surgery. The chain employs TRBV4-1 and TRBJ2-1; D is perhaps TRBD2 (5 bases). The sequence was obtained from a boy in the first two years of life with hemimegalencephaly and intractable seizures. The CDR3 region is CASSQDDFPGNEQFF. The CDR3 DNA sequence: TGCGCCAGCAGCCAAGATGACTTCCCGGGGAATGAGCAGTTCTTC.